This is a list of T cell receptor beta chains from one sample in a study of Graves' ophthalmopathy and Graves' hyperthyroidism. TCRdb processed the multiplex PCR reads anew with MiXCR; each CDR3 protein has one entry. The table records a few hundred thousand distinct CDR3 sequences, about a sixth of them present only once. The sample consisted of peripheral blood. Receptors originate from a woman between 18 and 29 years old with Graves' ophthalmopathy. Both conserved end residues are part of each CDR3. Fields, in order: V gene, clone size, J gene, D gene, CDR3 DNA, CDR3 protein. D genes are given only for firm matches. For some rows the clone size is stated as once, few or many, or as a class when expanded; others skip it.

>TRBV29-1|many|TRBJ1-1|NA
TGCAGCGTCCCGGATGCGGAGCACACTGAAGCTTTCTTT
CSVPDAEHTEAFF
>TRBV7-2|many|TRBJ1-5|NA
TGTGCCAGCAGCTTAGCGTCCGCAAATCAGCCCCAGCATTTT
CASSLASANQPQHF
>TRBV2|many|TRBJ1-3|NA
TGTGCCAGCAGTGATGCCCTAGGGGGGAAACGCTCTGGAAACACCATATATTTT
CASSDALGGKRSGNTIYF
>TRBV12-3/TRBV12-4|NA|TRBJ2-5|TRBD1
TGTGCCAGCACCCCAACAGGGGCCGGGGAGACCCAGTACTTC
CASTPTGAGETQYF
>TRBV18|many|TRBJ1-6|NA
TGTGCCAGCTCACCCCTACAGCTCAATTCACCCCTCCACTTT
CASSPLQLNSPLHF
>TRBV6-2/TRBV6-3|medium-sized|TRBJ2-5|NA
TGTGCCAGCTCCTGGAAGTGGAGGGGAAGGCAAGAGACCCAGTACTTC
CASSWKWRGRQETQYF
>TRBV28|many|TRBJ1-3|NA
TGTGCCAGCAGTACCGGGGCCCCCGGGGGAAACACCATATATTTT
CASSTGAPGGNTIYF
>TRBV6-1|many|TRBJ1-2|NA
TGTGCCAGCAGTGAAACGGGACCGCTGCATAAATCGGGCTACACCTTC
CASSETGPLHKSGYTF
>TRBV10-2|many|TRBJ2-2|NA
TGCGCCAGCAGAGCCGGGACGGGCGACACCGGGGAGCTGTTTTTT
CASRAGTGDTGELFF
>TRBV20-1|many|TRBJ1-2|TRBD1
TGCAGTGCTAGGGGGGGACAGCTAAACTATGGCTACACCTTC
CSARGGQLNYGYTF
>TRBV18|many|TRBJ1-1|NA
TGTGCCAGCTCACCACCTAAGCAGGCCGACTACCATATAGCTTTCTTT
CASSPPKQADYHIAFF
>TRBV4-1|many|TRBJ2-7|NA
TGCGCCAGCAGCCAAGGAATACCTACCTACGAGCAGTACTTC
CASSQGIPTYEQYF
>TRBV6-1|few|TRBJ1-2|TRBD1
TGTGCCAGCATCCGAGGGGGACAGGGGTATGGCTACACCTTC
CASIRGGQGYGYTF
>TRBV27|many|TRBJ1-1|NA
TGTGCCAGCAGTTTATCGGCCGGGTTCCGTGATGAAGCTTTCTTT
CASSLSAGFRDEAFF
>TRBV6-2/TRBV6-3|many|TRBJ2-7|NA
TGTGCCAGCAGTTACCCCCAGCAGAGGGAGTCCCACGAGCAGTACTTC
CASSYPQQRESHEQYF
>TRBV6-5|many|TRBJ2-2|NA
TGTGCCAGCAGTTACTCTAGGAGCTTGAACACCGGGGAGCTGTTTTTT
CASSYSRSLNTGELFF
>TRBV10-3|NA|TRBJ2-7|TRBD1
TGTGCCACCTCCCTGGGACAGGGGTTCTACGAGCAGTACTTC
CATSLGQGFYEQYF
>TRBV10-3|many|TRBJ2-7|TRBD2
TGTGCCATCAGTGGGCCTAGCGGGACCCCTATCGAGCAGTACTTC
CAISGPSGTPIEQYF
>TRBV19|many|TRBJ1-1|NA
TGTGCCAGTCGGGTTGGGGACACTGAAGCTTTCTTT
CASRVGDTEAFF
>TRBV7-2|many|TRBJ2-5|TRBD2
TGTGCCAGCAGCTTGGTGGGACTAGCGGGGGGTCAAGAGACCCAGTACTTC
CASSLVGLAGGQETQYF
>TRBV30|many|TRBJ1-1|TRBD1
TGTGCCTGGAGTGGGGGACAGGGGGCGGATGAAGCTTTCTTT
CAWSGGQGADEAFF
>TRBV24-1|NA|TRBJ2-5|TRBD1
TGTGCCACCAGTGCCCCGACAGGGTTGGGGGAGACCCAGTACTTC
CATSAPTGLGETQYF
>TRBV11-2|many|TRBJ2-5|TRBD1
TGTGCCAGCAGCTTAAGAACAGGGGATGGAGAGACCCAGTACTTC
CASSLRTGDGETQYF
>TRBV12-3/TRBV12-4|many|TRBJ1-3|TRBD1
TGTGCCAGCAGTACCGACAGGGGAGGTGTTGGAGACACCATATATTTT
CASSTDRGGVGDTIYF
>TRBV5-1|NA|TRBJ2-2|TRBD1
TGCGCCAGCAGCCTGGGGACAGTTCCTAACACCGGGGAGCTGTTTTTT
CASSLGTVPNTGELFF
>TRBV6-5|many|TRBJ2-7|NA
TGTGCCAGCAAGGGCAGGGGATCCTACGAGCAGTACTTC
CASKGRGSYEQYF
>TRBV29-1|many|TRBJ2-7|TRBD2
TGCAGCGTAGCTTCGGGACTAGCGGGATACGAGCAGTACTTC
CSVASGLAGYEQYF
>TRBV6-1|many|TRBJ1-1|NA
TGTGCCAGCAGTGGAATACCGGGAGGCACTGAAGCTTTCTTT
CASSGIPGGTEAFF
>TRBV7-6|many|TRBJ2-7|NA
TGTGCCAGCAGCCCGGGAATCCGATACGAGCAGTACTTC
CASSPGIRYEQYF
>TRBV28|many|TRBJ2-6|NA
TGTGCCAGCAGGAGAGGTTTAGGGGGAGTGGGTCGTGGGGCCAACGTCCTGACTTTC
CASRRGLGGVGRGANVLTF
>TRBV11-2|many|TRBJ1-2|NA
TGTGCCAGCAGCTTAAGAGAGGGTTCGTTCTCTGGCTATGGCTACACCTTC
CASSLREGSFSGYGYTF
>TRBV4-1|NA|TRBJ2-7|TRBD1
TGCGCCAGCAGCCCCCGGACAGGGATTGGTGAGCAGTACTTC
CASSPRTGIGEQYF
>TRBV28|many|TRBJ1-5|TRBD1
TGTGCCAGCAGTTTCTGGACAGGGGAAAATCAGCCCCAGCATTTT
CASSFWTGENQPQHF
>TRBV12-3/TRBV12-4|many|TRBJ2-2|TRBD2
TGTGCCAGCAGTTTTAGGAGACTAGCGGGGATCGCGAACACCGGGGAGCTGTTTTTT
CASSFRRLAGIANTGELFF
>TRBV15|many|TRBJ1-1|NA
TGTGCCACCAGCAGATCCGGGGCCGGCGAAGCTTTCTTT
CATSRSGAGEAFF
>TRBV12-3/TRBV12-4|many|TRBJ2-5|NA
TGTGCCAGCAACTCTGGCAGGGGTCGGGAGACCCAGTACTTC
CASNSGRGRETQYF
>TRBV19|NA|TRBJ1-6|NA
TGTGCCAGTAGTCCCCGCAGCGATAATTCACCCCTCCACTTT
CASSPRSDNSPLHF
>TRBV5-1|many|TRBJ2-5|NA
TGCGCCAGCAGCTTGGGTGACATGTTCCAAGAGACCCAGTACTTC
CASSLGDMFQETQYF
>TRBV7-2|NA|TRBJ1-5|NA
TGTGCCAGCAGCAAAGACGATCAGCCCCAGCATTTT
CASSKDDQPQHF
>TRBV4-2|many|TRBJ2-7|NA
TGTGCCAGCAGCCGAGGGGATTCGACGGGGGACGGGTACGAGCAGTACTTC
CASSRGDSTGDGYEQYF
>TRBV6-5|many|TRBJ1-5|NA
TGTGCCAGCAGGCGGTCAGATAGCAATCAGCCCCAGCATTTT
CASRRSDSNQPQHF
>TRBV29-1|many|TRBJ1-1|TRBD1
TGCAGCGTAACTCCAGGGGGCACTGAAGCTTTCTTT
CSVTPGGTEAFF
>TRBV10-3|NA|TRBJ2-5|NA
TGTGCCATCACTTCAGATCAAGAGACCCAGTACTTC
CAITSDQETQYF
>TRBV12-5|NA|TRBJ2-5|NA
TGTGCTAGTGGTTTGGGGGACGCGAAAGAGACCCAGTACTTC
CASGLGDAKETQYF
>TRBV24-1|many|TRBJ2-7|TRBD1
TGTGCCACCAGTGATTCAACAGGGGCCGGGGTGTACAACGAGCAGTACTTC
CATSDSTGAGVYNEQYF
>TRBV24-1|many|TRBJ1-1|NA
TGTGCCACCAGTACTGGACCAGTGACCAACACTGAAGCTTTCTTT
CATSTGPVTNTEAFF
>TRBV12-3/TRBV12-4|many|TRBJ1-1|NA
TGTGCCAGCACCCACTCTGGGGTAAACCTGAACACTGAAGCTTTCTTT
CASTHSGVNLNTEAFF
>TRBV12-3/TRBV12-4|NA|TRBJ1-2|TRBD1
TGTGCCAGCAGCCGACGGGACAGGGTCTATGGCTACACCTTC
CASSRRDRVYGYTF
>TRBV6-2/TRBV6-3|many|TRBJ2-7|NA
TGTGCCAGCAGTTACGGTGCACCCGAACTCTACGAGCAGTACTTC
CASSYGAPELYEQYF
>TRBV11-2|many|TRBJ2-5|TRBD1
TGTGCCAGCAGCTACCGGACAGGGGGAACCCTAGAGACCCAGTACTTC
CASSYRTGGTLETQYF
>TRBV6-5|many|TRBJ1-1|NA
TGTGCCAGCAGTTACTCCGGCTTGAACACTGAAGCTTTCTTT
CASSYSGLNTEAFF
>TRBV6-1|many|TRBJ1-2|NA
TGTGCCAGCAGTGAACGTCGTAGGCTGGATGGCTACACCTTC
CASSERRRLDGYTF